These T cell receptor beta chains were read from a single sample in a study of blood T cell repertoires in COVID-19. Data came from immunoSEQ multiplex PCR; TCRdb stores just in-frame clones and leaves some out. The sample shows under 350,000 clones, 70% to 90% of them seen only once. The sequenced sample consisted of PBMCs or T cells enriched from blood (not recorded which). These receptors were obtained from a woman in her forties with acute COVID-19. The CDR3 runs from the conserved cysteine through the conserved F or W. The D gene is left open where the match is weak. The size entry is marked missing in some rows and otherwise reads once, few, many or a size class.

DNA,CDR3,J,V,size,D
TGTGCCAGCGGGGGTAGCGGGAGAATTCACAATGAGCAGTTCTTC,CASGGSGRIHNEQFF,TRBJ2-1,TRBV25-1,once,TRBD2
TGCAGTGCTAGTTCCACGGACAGGGGGCTCGAGCAGTACTTC,CSASSTDRGLEQYF,TRBJ2-7,TRBV20-1,-,TRBD1
TGTGCCAGCAGCGTAGCCGGGAGGGCCGCCGGGGAGCTGTTTTTT,CASSVAGRAAGELFF,TRBJ2-2,TRBV9,once,TRBD2
TGTGCCAGCAGACCCACTAGCGCGCGCACAGATACGCAGTATTTT,CASRPTSARTDTQYF,TRBJ2-3,TRBV21-1,-,-
TGTGCCAGCAGTCCTGGACAGATAAACACCATATATTTT,CASSPGQINTIYF,TRBJ1-3,TRBV28,-,-
TGCGCCAGCGGCCCTTGTCCGGGGAACACCGGGGAGCTGTTTTTT,CASGPCPGNTGELFF,TRBJ2-2,TRBV23-1,-,-
TGTGCCAGCAGCGCGGGACAGGGGGAGGGTGGCTACACCTTC,CASSAGQGEGGYTF,TRBJ1-2,TRBV7-2,-,TRBD1
TGCGCCAGCAGCCTTACAGGGGGGAATGAAAAACTGTTTTTT,CASSLTGGNEKLFF,TRBJ1-4,TRBV4-1,-,TRBD1
TGTGCCAGCAGCTACGGAGGGGTCACCGGGGAGCTGTTTTTT,CASSYGGVTGELFF,TRBJ2-2,TRBV7-3,-,-
TGTGCCACCAGCAGAGCAGGAGGGTGGGAAAAACTGTTTTTT,CATSRAGGWEKLFF,TRBJ1-4,TRBV15,-,-
TGTGCCAGCAGCCCGACAGGGTCGTTGGCTGAAGCTTTCTTT,CASSPTGSLAEAFF,TRBJ1-1,TRBV7-3,-,TRBD1
TGTGCCAGCAGCCTGGGGTGGACCGGGACACGATATAATTCACCCCTCCACTTT,CASSLGWTGTRYNSPLHF,TRBJ1-6,TRBV5-4,-,-
TGTGCCAGCAGCCATCTCTTGGGCAGGGCGTTAGTGAGCAATCAGCCCCAGCATTTT,CASSHLLGRALVSNQPQHF,TRBJ1-5,TRBV27,once,-
TGTGCCACCAGCAGAGAGCAGGGTCGGGTTTACGAGCAGTACTTC,CATSREQGRVYEQYF,TRBJ2-7,TRBV15,-,-
TGTGCCAGCAGCCAAGCGTCCCAGATCAAGAACACTGAAGCTTTCTTT,CASSQASQIKNTEAFF,TRBJ1-1,TRBV4-2,-,-
TGTGCCAGCAGCCTGACTAGGCGTTCGGACGGGGAGCTGTTTTTT,CASSLTRRSDGELFF,TRBJ2-2,TRBV4-2,-,-
TGTGCCAGCAGCGCCCGACAGGGGGCGATCACTGAAGCTTTCTTT,CASSARQGAITEAFF,TRBJ1-1,TRBV3-1/TRBV3-2,-,TRBD1
TGTGCCAGCAGCTTGGCGGGAGGTGAGCAGTTCTTC,CASSLAGGEQFF,TRBJ2-1,TRBV7-2,-,TRBD2
TGTGCCAGCAGTGGAGCGTCGGGGCAGTTCTTC,CASSGASGQFF,TRBJ2-1,TRBV11-2,once,-
TGTGCCAGCAGCCACTCGGGGCAGGGGGTAGGCTATGGCTACACCTTC,CASSHSGQGVGYGYTF,TRBJ1-2,TRBV4-2,-,TRBD1
TGTGCCAGCAGCTTAGTAAAGGGGCGCGAGCAGTACTTC,CASSLVKGREQYF,TRBJ2-7,TRBV7-2,-,-
TGCGCCAGCAGCCAAGATCCCCAGGGGAATTCACCCCTCCACTTT,CASSQDPQGNSPLHF,TRBJ1-6,TRBV4-3,-,-
TGTGCCAGCAGCGTTACAGGGATGAACACTGAAGCTTTCTTT,CASSVTGMNTEAFF,TRBJ1-1,TRBV6-5,many,-
TGCGCCAGCAGCTTGTCGGGGACAGTTGCAACTAATGAAAAACTGTTTTTT,CASSLSGTVATNEKLFF,TRBJ1-4,TRBV5-1,once,TRBD1
TGTGCCAGCAGTGAGGAGGGACCCCAAGAGACCCAGTACTTC,CASSEEGPQETQYF,TRBJ2-5,TRBV25-1,once,-
TGCAGCGGCGGAGGGGGAAACACCATATATTTT,CSGGGGNTIYF,TRBJ1-3,TRBV29-1,-,-
TGTGCCAGCAGCTCGGGCCTACGGGACTACGAGCAGTACTTC,CASSSGLRDYEQYF,TRBJ2-7,TRBV6-5,-,-
TGTGCCAGCAGCCCACGCGGAGAGACCCAGTACTTC,CASSPRGETQYF,TRBJ2-5,TRBV7-2,-,-
TGTGCCAGCGCGTCAGACAGGGATACTGAAGCTTTCTTT,CASASDRDTEAFF,TRBJ1-1,TRBV7-9,-,TRBD1
TGTGCCAGCAGCCCCCCATGGAGGTCCCGGACTGAAGCTTTCTTT,CASSPPWRSRTEAFF,TRBJ1-1,TRBV6-5,-,-
TGTGCCAGCAGCTTAGACAGGGCTGGCTACACCTTC,CASSLDRAGYTF,TRBJ1-2,TRBV11-2,-,-
TGCGCCAGCAGCTTGCTAGCGGGAGAGACTGAGCAGTTCTTC,CASSLLAGETEQFF,TRBJ2-1,TRBV5-1,-,TRBD2
TGTGCCAGCAGCTTGGGGACAGGGGGCATTAATTCACCCCTCCACTTT,CASSLGTGGINSPLHF,TRBJ1-6,TRBV7-8,-,TRBD1
TGTGCCAGCAGTTCCCAGCGGGAGCCCCCCTACGAGCAGTACTTC,CASSSQREPPYEQYF,TRBJ2-7,TRBV6-2/TRBV6-3,-,TRBD2
TGTGCCAGCTCAACGGCGACTAGCGGTACCTACAATGAGCAGTTCTTC,CASSTATSGTYNEQFF,TRBJ2-1,TRBV14,-,TRBD2
TGTGCCAGCAGGCCGACTGAAATGAACACTGAAGCTTTCTTT,CASRPTEMNTEAFF,TRBJ1-1,TRBV3-1/TRBV3-2,few,-
TGCAGCGTACAAAAAGGGAGGAACACTGAAGCTTTCTTT,CSVQKGRNTEAFF,TRBJ1-1,TRBV29-1,-,-
TGTGCCAGCAGCCAAATTATGACTAGCGGGAGGGGTACGCAGTATTTT,CASSQIMTSGRGTQYF,TRBJ2-3,TRBV3-1/TRBV3-2,-,TRBD2
TGTGCCAGCAGCTTGGCGTCTGGTACTCAAGAGACCCAGTACTTC,CASSLASGTQETQYF,TRBJ2-5,TRBV5-6,-,-
TGCGCCAGCAGCTTGGGAGGAGGCCTCCAAGAGACCCAGTACTTC,CASSLGGGLQETQYF,TRBJ2-5,TRBV5-1,-,-